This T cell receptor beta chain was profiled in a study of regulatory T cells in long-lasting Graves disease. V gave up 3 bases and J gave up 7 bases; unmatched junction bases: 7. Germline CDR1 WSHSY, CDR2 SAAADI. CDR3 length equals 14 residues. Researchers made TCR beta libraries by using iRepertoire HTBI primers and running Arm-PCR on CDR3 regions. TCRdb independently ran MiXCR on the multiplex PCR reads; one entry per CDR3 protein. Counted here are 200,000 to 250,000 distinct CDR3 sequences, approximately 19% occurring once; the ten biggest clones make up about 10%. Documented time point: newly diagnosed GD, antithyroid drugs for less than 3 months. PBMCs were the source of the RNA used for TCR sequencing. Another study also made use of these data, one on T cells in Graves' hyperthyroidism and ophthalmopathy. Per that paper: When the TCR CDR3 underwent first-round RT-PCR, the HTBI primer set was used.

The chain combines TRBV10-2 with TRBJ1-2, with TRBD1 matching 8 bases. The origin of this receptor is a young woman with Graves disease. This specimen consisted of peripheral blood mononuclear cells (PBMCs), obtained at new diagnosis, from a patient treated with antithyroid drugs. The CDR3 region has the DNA TGCGCCAGCAGTGACAACAGGGGGTTGGGTGGCTACACCTTC. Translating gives CASSDNRGLGGYTF.